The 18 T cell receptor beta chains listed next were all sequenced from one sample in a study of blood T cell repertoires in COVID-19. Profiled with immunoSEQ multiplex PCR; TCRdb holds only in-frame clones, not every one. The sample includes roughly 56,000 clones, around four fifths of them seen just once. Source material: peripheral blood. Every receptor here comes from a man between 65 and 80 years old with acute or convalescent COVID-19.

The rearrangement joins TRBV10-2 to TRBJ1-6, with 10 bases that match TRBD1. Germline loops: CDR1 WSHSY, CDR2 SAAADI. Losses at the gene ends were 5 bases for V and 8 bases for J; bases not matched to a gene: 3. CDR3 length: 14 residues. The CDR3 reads CASSQDRGYSPLHF. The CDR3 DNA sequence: TGCGCCAGCAGTCAGGACAGGGGGTATTCACCCCTCCACTTT.

CDR3 coding DNA: TGCGCCAGCAGCTCGACTAGCAGGGGCACAGATACGCAGTATTTT. This translates into CASSSTSRGTDTQYF. The rearrangement uses TRBV5-1 and TRBJ2-3, with 7 bases lining up with TRBD2. Germline V gene data show CDR1 as SGHRS and CDR2 as YFSETQ. The CDR3 length is 15 residues. V lost 3 bases to trimming and J lost 1 base; unmatched junction nucleotides: 5. The entire variable domain, with the rest obtained from reference TRBV5-1 and TRBJ2-3, is as follows: KAGVTQTPRYLIKTRGQQVTLSCSPISGHRSVSWYQQTPGQGLQFLFEYFSETQRNKGNFPGRFSGRQFSNSRSEMNVSTLELGDSALYLCASSSTSRGTDTQYFGPGTRLTVL.

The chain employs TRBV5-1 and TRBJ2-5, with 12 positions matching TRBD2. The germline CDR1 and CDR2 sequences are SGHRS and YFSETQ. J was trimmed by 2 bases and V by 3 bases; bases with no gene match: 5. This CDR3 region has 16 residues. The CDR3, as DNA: TGCGCCAGCAGCTCTGGACTAGCGGGGAGGCAAGAGACCCAGTACTTC. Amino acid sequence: CASSSGLAGRQETQYF. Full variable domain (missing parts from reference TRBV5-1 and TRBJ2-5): KAGVTQTPRYLIKTRGQQVTLSCSPISGHRSVSWYQQTPGQGLQFLFEYFSETQRNKGNFPGRFSGRQFSNSRSEMNVSTLELGDSALYLCASSSGLAGRQETQYFGPGTRLLVL.

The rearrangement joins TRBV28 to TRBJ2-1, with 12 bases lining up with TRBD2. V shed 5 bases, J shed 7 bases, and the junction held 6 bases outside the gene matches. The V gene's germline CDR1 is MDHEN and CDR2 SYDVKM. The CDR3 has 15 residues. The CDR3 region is CASSQSSGGANEQFF. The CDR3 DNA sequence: TGTGCCAGCAGTCAGTCTAGCGGGGGGGCGAATGAGCAGTTCTTC.

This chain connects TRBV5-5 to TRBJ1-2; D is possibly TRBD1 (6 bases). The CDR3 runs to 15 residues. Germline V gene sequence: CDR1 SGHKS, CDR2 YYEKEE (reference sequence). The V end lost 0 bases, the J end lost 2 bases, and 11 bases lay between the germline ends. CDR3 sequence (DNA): TGTGCCAGCAGCTTGGAGGGCAGGGGAAACTATGGCTACACCTTC. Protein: CASSLEGRGNYGYTF.

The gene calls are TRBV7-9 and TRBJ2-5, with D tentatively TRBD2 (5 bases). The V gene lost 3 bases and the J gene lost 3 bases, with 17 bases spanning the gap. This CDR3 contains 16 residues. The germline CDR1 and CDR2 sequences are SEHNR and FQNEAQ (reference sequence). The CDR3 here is CASSLPSGDYKETQYF. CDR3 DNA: TGTGCCAGCAGCTTGCCCAGTGGAGACTATAAAGAGACCCAGTACTTC.

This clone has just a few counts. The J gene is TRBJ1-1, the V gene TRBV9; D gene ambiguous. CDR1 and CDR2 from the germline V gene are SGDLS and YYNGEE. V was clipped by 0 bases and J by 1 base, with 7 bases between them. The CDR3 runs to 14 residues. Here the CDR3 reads CASSVARENTEAFF. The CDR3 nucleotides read TGTGCCAGCAGCGTAGCTAGAGAGAACACTGAAGCTTTCTTT.

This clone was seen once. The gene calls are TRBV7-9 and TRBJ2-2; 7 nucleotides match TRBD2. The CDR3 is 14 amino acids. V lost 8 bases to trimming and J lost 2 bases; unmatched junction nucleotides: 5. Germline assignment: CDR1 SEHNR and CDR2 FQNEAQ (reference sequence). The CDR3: CASQRGTNTGELFF. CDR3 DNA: TGTGCCAGCCAGCGGGGCACTAACACCGGGGAGCTGTTTTTT.

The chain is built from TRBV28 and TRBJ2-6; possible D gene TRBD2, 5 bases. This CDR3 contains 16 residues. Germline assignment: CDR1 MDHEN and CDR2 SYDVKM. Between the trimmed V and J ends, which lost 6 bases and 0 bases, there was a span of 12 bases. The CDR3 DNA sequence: TGTGCCAGCAGCCGGCCAGGACTCTCTGGGGCCAACGTCCTGACTTTC. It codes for CASSRPGLSGANVLTF.

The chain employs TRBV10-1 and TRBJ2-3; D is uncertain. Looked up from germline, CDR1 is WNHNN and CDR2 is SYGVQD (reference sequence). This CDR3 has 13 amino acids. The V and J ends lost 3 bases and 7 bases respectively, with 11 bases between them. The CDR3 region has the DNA TGCGCCAGCAGTGAAGACATCGCCTATACGCAGTATTTT. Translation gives CASSEDIAYTQYF.

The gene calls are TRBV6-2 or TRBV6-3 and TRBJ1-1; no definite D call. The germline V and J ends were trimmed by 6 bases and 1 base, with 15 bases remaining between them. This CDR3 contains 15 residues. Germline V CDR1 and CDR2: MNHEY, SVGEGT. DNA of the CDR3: TGTGCCAGCAGCCGCCATGGCGCAGGGAACACTGAAGCTTTCTTT. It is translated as CASSRHGAGNTEAFF.

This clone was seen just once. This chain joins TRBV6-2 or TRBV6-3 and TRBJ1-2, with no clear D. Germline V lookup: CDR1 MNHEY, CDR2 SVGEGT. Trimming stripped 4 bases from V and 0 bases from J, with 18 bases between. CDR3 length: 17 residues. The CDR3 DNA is TGTGCCAGCAGTTCCCTCCCTCGAGGCAGAGCTAACTATGGCTACACCTTC. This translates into CASSSLPRGRANYGYTF.

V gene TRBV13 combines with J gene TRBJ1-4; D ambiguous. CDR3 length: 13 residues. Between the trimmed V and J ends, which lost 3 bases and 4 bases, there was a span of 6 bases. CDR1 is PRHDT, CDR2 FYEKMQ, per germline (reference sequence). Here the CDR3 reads CASSFRGNEKLFF. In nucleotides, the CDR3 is TGTGCCAGCAGCTTCCGGGGTAATGAAAAACTGTTTTTT.

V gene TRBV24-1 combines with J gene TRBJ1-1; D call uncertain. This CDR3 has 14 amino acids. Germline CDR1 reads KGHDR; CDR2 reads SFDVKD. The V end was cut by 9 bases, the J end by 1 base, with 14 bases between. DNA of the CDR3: TGTGCCACCCTTCCGCGGGAGCCGAACACTGAAGCTTTCTTT. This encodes CATLPREPNTEAFF.

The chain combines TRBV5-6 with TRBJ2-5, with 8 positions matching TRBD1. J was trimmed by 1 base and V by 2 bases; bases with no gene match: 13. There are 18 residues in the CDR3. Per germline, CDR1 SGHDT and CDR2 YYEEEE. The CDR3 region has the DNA TGTGCCAGCAGCTTATTATCGGCAGGGGGCGATTCCCAAGAGACCCAGTACTTC. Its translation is CASSLLSAGGDSQETQYF.

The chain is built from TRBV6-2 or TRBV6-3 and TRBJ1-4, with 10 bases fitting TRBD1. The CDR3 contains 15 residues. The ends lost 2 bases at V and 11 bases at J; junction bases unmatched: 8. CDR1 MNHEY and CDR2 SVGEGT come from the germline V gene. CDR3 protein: CASSYLGQGREKLFF. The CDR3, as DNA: TGTGCCAGCAGTTACCTGGGACAGGGGAGGGAGAAACTGTTTTTT.

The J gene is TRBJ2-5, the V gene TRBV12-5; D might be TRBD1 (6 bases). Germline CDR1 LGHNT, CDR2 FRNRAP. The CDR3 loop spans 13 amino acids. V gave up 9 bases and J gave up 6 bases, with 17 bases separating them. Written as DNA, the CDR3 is TGTGCTAGCCAAATACAGGGTGGACAGACCCAGTACTTC. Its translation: CASQIQGGQTQYF. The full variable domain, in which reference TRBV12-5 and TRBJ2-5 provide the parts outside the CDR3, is DARVTQTPRHKVTEMGQEVTMRCQPILGHNTVFWYRQTMMQGLELLAYFRNRAPLDDSGMPKDRFSAEMPDATLATLKIQPSEPRDSAVYFCASQIQGGQTQYFGPGTRLLVL.

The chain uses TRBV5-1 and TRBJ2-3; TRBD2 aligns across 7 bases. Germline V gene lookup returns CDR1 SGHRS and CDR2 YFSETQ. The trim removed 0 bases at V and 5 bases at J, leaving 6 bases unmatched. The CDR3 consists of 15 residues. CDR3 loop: CASSLGGGIGDTQYF. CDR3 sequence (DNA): TGCGCCAGCAGCTTGGGCGGGGGAATTGGAGATACGCAGTATTTT.